These T cell receptor beta chains were read from a single sample in a study of blood T cell repertoires in COVID-19. The method was immunoSEQ multiplex PCR; TCRdb's version includes in-frame clones alone and lacks a portion of them. The data contain roughly 250,000 clones, approximately 84% of them singletons. The sequenced material came from peripheral blood. These receptors came from a man aged 45 to 65 with active or convalescent COVID-19. The CDR3 runs from the conserved cysteine through the conserved F or W. Each record gives: CDR3 protein, CDR3 DNA, V gene, D gene, J gene, clone size. A D gene is named only where the DNA matches it firmly. Some rows mark clone size as missing; the rest say once, few, many or name a class of expanded clone.

CDR3: CASSGREGETQYF; DNA: TGTGCCAGCAGCGGGAGGGAGGGAGAGACCCAGTACTTC; V: TRBV9; D: TRBD2; J: TRBJ2-5; size: .
CDR3: CASSLAGLRTYEQYF; DNA: TGTGCCAGCAGTTTGGCAGGGTTAAGGACCTACGAGCAGTACTTC; V: TRBV28; D: .; J: TRBJ2-7; size: few
CDR3: CASRLTGDTEAFF; DNA: TGTGCCAGCAGACTCACAGGGGACACTGAAGCTTTCTTT; V: TRBV7-3; D: TRBD1; J: TRBJ1-1; size: .
CDR3: CASSHRDSYYEQYF; DNA: TGTGCCAGCAGTCACCGGGACAGTTACTACGAGCAGTACTTC; V: TRBV6-5; D: TRBD1; J: TRBJ2-7; size: .
CDR3: CATSRDYSGQPQHF; DNA: TGTGCCACCAGCAGAGATTACAGCGGTCAGCCCCAGCATTTT; V: TRBV15; D: .; J: TRBJ1-5; size: .
CDR3: CASSMETTTTEAFF; DNA: TGTGCCAGTAGTATGGAGACTACGACGACTGAAGCTTTCTTT; V: TRBV19; D: .; J: TRBJ1-1; size: .
CDR3: CASSQAGGAYEQYF; DNA: TGTGCCAGCAGCCAGGCCGGGGGGGCTTACGAGCAGTACTTC; V: TRBV4-2; D: TRBD2; J: TRBJ2-7; size: .
CDR3: CASSLVLPGMNTEAFF; DNA: TGCGCCAGCAGTCTGGTCCTCCCAGGGATGAACACTGAAGCTTTCTTT; V: TRBV23-1; D: .; J: TRBJ1-1; size: .
CDR3: CATSDVLQGASYNEQFF; DNA: TGTGCCACCAGTGATGTGCTTCAGGGGGCTTCCTACAATGAGCAGTTCTTC; V: TRBV24-1; D: TRBD1; J: TRBJ2-1; size: .
CDR3: CASSQDQGDSPLHF; DNA: TGTGCCAGCAGCCAAGATCAGGGGGATTCACCCCTCCACTTT; V: TRBV14; D: TRBD1; J: TRBJ1-6; size: .
CDR3: CASSKGQGNDQPQHF; DNA: TGTGCCAGCAGTAAGGGACAGGGAAACGATCAGCCCCAGCATTTT; V: TRBV27; D: TRBD1; J: TRBJ1-5; size: few
CDR3: CASRSGLYEQYF; DNA: TGTGCCAGCCGAAGTGGACTCTACGAGCAGTACTTC; V: TRBV28; D: .; J: TRBJ2-7; size: .
CDR3: CASSQRLSSNEQYF; DNA: TGCGCCAGCAGCCAAAGACTTAGCAGTAACGAGCAGTACTTC; V: TRBV4-1; D: .; J: TRBJ2-7; size: .
CDR3: CASSASTLAVQGTQYF; DNA: TGTGCCAGCAGCGCCAGCACACTAGCGGTGCAGGGTACGCAGTATTTT; V: TRBV9; D: TRBD2; J: TRBJ2-3; size: .
CDR3: CASRGPGQGASYNEQFF; DNA: TGTGCCAGTAGGGGACCGGGACAGGGGGCTTCCTACAATGAGCAGTTCTTC; V: TRBV19; D: TRBD1; J: TRBJ2-1; size: .
CDR3: CSVLTGGNQPQHF; DNA: TGCAGCGTCTTGACGGGGGGCAATCAGCCCCAGCATTTT; V: TRBV29-1; D: .; J: TRBJ1-5; size: few
CDR3: CASSQGGGVGETQYF; DNA: TGTGCCAGCAGCCAAGGCGGGGGGGTAGGGGAGACCCAGTACTTC; V: TRBV3-1/TRBV3-2; D: TRBD2; J: TRBJ2-5; size: .
CDR3: CASSLGQGRETQYF; DNA: TGTGCCAGCAGCTTGGGACAGGGTCGGGAGACCCAGTACTTC; V: TRBV9; D: TRBD1; J: TRBJ2-5; size: few
CDR3: CASIRDRGSPLHF; DNA: TGTGCCAGCATCCGGGACAGGGGTTCACCCCTCCACTTT; V: TRBV6-5; D: TRBD1; J: TRBJ1-6; size: .
CDR3: CASSLGGVAVGNQPQHF; DNA: TGTGCCAGTAGTCTCGGGGGAGTCGCGGTAGGCAATCAGCCCCAGCATTTT; V: TRBV19; D: .; J: TRBJ1-5; size: .
CDR3: CAWRGTESEAFF; DNA: TGTGCCTGGAGAGGGACAGAGTCTGAAGCTTTCTTT; V: TRBV30; D: TRBD1; J: TRBJ1-1; size: .
CDR3: CASSYRQATLYQETQYF; DNA: TGTGCCAGCAGCTACCGACAGGCGACCTTGTACCAAGAGACCCAGTACTTC; V: TRBV5-6; D: .; J: TRBJ2-5; size: .
CDR3: CASSQEAGNTEAFF; DNA: TGCGCCAGCAGCCAAGAGGCCGGGAACACTGAAGCTTTCTTT; V: TRBV5-1; D: .; J: TRBJ1-1; size: .
CDR3: CASSSRRGGSYNEQFF; DNA: TGTGCCAGCAGTTCCAGGCGGGGGGGATCCTACAATGAGCAGTTCTTC; V: TRBV6-6; D: TRBD2; J: TRBJ2-1; size: .
CDR3: CASSMGTSLDEQFF; DNA: TGTGCCAGTAGTATGGGGACTAGTCTCGATGAGCAGTTCTTC; V: TRBV19; D: TRBD2; J: TRBJ2-1; size: .
CDR3: CASSQVLGAGGNQPQHF; DNA: TGCGCCAGCAGCCAAGTCTTGGGGGCTGGGGGCAATCAGCCCCAGCATTTT; V: TRBV4-3; D: .; J: TRBJ1-5; size: .
CDR3: CASSFRGYEQYF; DNA: TGTGCCAGCAGTTTCCGGGGCTACGAGCAGTACTTC; V: TRBV12-3/TRBV12-4; D: .; J: TRBJ2-7; size: .
CDR3: CASRRTGNQPQHF; DNA: TGTGCCAGTCGTCGGACAGGCAATCAGCCCCAGCATTTT; V: TRBV27; D: .; J: TRBJ1-5; size: .
CDR3: CASSVGTGSNEKLFF; DNA: TGTGCCAGCAGCGTAGGGACAGGCAGCAATGAAAAACTGTTTTTT; V: TRBV9; D: TRBD1; J: TRBJ1-4; size: .
CDR3: CASSYGTSPPMNGYTF; DNA: TGTGCCAGCAGCTACGGGACATCGCCACCTATGAATGGCTACACCTTC; V: TRBV5-8; D: .; J: TRBJ1-2; size: .
CDR3: CASSPLTAGGTLNTQYF; DNA: TGTGCCAGCTCACCATTAACAGCGGGGGGGACCCTCAATACGCAGTATTTT; V: TRBV18; D: TRBD2; J: TRBJ2-3; size: .
CDR3: CASSYQGSSWGEQYF; DNA: TGTGCCAGCAGTTACCAGGGCTCTTCTTGGGGCGAGCAGTACTTC; V: TRBV6-5; D: .; J: TRBJ2-7; size: .
CDR3: CASRTAEGGQYF; DNA: TGTGCCAGCAGAACCGCGGAGGGCGGGCAGTACTTC; V: TRBV28; D: .; J: TRBJ2-7; size: few
CDR3: CASTKANYNSPLHF; DNA: TGTGCCAGCACAAAAGCCAACTATAATTCACCCCTCCACTTT; V: TRBV28; D: .; J: TRBJ1-6; size: few
CDR3: CASSLKQGLLTEAFF; DNA: TGTGCCAGCTCACTAAAACAGGGTCTGCTAACTGAAGCTTTCTTT; V: TRBV18; D: .; J: TRBJ1-1; size: once
CDR3: CASSLEAGGPETQYF; DNA: TGTGCCAGCAGCTTGGAGGCGGGGGGGCCGGAGACCCAGTACTTC; V: TRBV5-4; D: TRBD2; J: TRBJ2-5; size: .
CDR3: CASSELSIRGDSPLHF; DNA: TGTGCCAGCAGTGAACTCTCGATCAGGGGGGATTCACCCCTCCACTTT; V: TRBV25-1; D: TRBD1; J: TRBJ1-6; size: .
CDR3: CASSSDRGLSYEQYF; DNA: TGCGCCAGCAGCTCGGACAGGGGGCTTTCCTACGAGCAGTACTTC; V: TRBV5-1; D: TRBD1; J: TRBJ2-7; size: .
CDR3: CASSVTGSTGELFF; DNA: TGTGCCAGTAGTGTTACAGGGTCCACCGGGGAGCTGTTTTTT; V: TRBV19; D: .; J: TRBJ2-2; size: .
CDR3: CASSPDRANSPLHF; DNA: TGTGCCAGCAGCCCCGACAGGGCAAATTCACCCCTCCACTTT; V: TRBV7-9; D: TRBD1; J: TRBJ1-6; size: .
CDR3: CASGYTGTGEFLNTEAFF; DNA: TGTGCCAGCGGATACACCGGGACAGGGGAATTCTTGAACACTGAAGCTTTCTTT; V: TRBV2; D: TRBD1; J: TRBJ1-1; size: once
CDR3: CASSLGQGAGYTF; DNA: TGCGCCAGCAGCTTGGGTCAGGGGGCTGGCTACACCTTC; V: TRBV5-1; D: TRBD1; J: TRBJ1-2; size: .
CDR3: CASSLGTSGANEQFF; DNA: TGTGCCAGCAGCTTAGGAACTAGCGGGGCTAATGAGCAGTTCTTC; V: TRBV7-2; D: TRBD2; J: TRBJ2-1; size: .
CDR3: CASSPLTLGADTQYF; DNA: TGTGCCAGCAGTCCTCTTACCCTGGGCGCAGATACGCAGTATTTT; V: TRBV27; D: .; J: TRBJ2-3; size: once
CDR3: CASSLDALSGETQYF; DNA: TGTGCCAGCAGCTTAGACGCCTTAAGCGGAGAGACCCAGTACTTC; V: TRBV5-4; D: .; J: TRBJ2-5; size: .
CDR3: CASGSGQDYGYTF; DNA: TGCGCCAGCGGCTCTGGACAGGACTATGGCTACACCTTC; V: TRBV5-1; D: TRBD1; J: TRBJ1-2; size: .
CDR3: CASSESGATEAFF; DNA: TGTGCCAGCAGTGAATCCGGTGCAACTGAAGCTTTCTTT; V: TRBV25-1; D: .; J: TRBJ1-1; size: .
CDR3: CASSSQQGPFNSPLHF; DNA: TGTGCCAGCAGCTCACAACAGGGCCCCTTTAATTCACCCCTCCACTTT; V: TRBV11-2; D: .; J: TRBJ1-6; size: .
CDR3: CASSPMAGGFRNEQFF; DNA: TGTGCCAGCAGCCCCATGGCGGGGGGATTCAGGAATGAGCAGTTCTTC; V: TRBV4-2; D: TRBD2; J: TRBJ2-1; size: .
CDR3: CASSLEFGYEQYF; DNA: TGTGCCAGCAGCTTAGAGTTCGGTTACGAGCAGTACTTC; V: TRBV7-2; D: .; J: TRBJ2-7; size: .
CDR3: CASSPRGLGAGNSPLHF; DNA: TGTGCCAGCAGCCCGCGGGGCCTTGGGGCGGGTAATTCACCCCTCCACTTT; V: TRBV7-2; D: .; J: TRBJ1-6; size: .
CDR3: CASRPLAGGANEQFF; DNA: TGTGCCAGCAGGCCGCTTGCCGGGGGGGCCAATGAGCAGTTCTTC; V: TRBV7-9; D: TRBD2; J: TRBJ2-1; size: .
CDR3: CASTPGSGGKEGYNEQFF; DNA: TGCGCCAGCACCCCGGGTAGCGGGGGTAAAGAAGGGTACAATGAGCAGTTCTTC; V: TRBV23-1; D: TRBD2; J: TRBJ2-1; size: .
CDR3: CASSPEAAISGNTIYF; DNA: TGTGCCAGTAGTCCCGAGGCGGCGATCTCTGGAAACACCATATATTTT; V: TRBV19; D: .; J: TRBJ1-3; size: .
CDR3: CASSLYPGTGTYNEQFF; DNA: TGTGCCAGCAGTTTATACCCCGGAACAGGGACCTACAATGAGCAGTTCTTC; V: TRBV27; D: .; J: TRBJ2-1; size: once
CDR3: CASSTTGGTNEKLFF; DNA: TGTGCCAGCAGTACAACAGGGGGAACGAATGAAAAACTGTTTTTT; V: TRBV6-5; D: TRBD1; J: TRBJ1-4; size: .
CDR3: CAISGTSGGAGTQYF; DNA: TGTGCCATATCCGGGACTAGCGGGGGGGCGGGTACGCAGTATTTT; V: TRBV5-4; D: TRBD2; J: TRBJ2-3; size: .
CDR3: CASSSGSGRADTQYF; DNA: TGTGCCAGCAGCTCCGGTAGCGGAAGGGCAGATACGCAGTATTTT; V: TRBV7-3; D: .; J: TRBJ2-3; size: .